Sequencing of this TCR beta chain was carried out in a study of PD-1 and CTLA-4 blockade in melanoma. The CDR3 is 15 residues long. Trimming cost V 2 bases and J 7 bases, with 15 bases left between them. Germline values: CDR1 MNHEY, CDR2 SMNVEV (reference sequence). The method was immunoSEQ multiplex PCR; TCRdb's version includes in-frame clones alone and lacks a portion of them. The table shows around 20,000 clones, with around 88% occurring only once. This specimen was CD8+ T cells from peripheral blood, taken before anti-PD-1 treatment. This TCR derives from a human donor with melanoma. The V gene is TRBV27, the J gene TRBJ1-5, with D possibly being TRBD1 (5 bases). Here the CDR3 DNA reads TGTGCCAGCAGTTTAAACGCGGGGGTAGGGCAGCCCCAGCATTTT. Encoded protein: CASSLNAGVGQPQHF.